This entry lists 26 T cell receptor beta chains sequenced from one sample in a study of cytomegalovirus exposure and HLA in healthy donors. Researchers ran the PCR with 60 Vbeta and 13 Jbeta primers. The table came from immunoSEQ multiplex PCR; TCRdb's copy has only in-frame clones and leaves some out. The data show under 200,000 clones, with roughly 79% seen just once and around 7% held by the top ten. Sequenced material: PBMCs. These receptors were taken from a male donor in good health and CMV-seropositive.

The rearrangement uses TRBV9 and TRBJ1-2; 9 nucleotides line up with TRBD1. Germline V gene data show CDR1 as SGDLS and CDR2 as YYNGEE. This CDR3 has 14 residues. V dropped 3 bases and J dropped 6; count of bases not matched to a gene: 6. This CDR3 is CASSGFGTGNGYTF. In DNA, the CDR3 is TGTGCCAGCAGCGGGTTCGGGACAGGGAATGGCTACACCTTC.

The chain recombines TRBV30 with TRBJ2-1; the match to TRBD2 covers 10 bases. This CDR3 has 13 amino acids. CDR1 and CDR2 from the germline V gene are GTSNPN and SVGIG (reference sequence). Trimming took 5 bases from V and 10 from J; bases not matched to a gene: 8. CDR3 protein: CAWVERGGLEQFF. The CDR3 DNA is TGTGCCTGGGTTGAGCGGGGGGGTTTGGAGCAGTTCTTC.

The rearrangement uses TRBV30 and TRBJ1-3; a weak D match, TRBD1 (5 bases). There are 14 residues in the CDR3. V was pared by 7 bases and J by 0 bases, with 13 bases between. Germline V gives CDR1 GTSNPN, CDR2 SVGIG (reference sequence). The CDR3 nucleotides read TGTGCCTTCTCCGCAGGGCTCTCTGGAAACACCATATATTTT. This encodes CAFSAGLSGNTIYF.

This chain uses TRBV25-1 with TRBJ2-7; D unresolved. The CDR3 is made up of 17 amino acids. Trimming took 0 bases from V and 3 from J, leaving 18 bases between them. CDR1 is MGHDK and CDR2 is SYGVNS in the germline V gene. The CDR3: CASSEYPQEHKRYEQYF. The DNA of the CDR3 is TGTGCCAGCAGTGAATACCCCCAGGAACACAAACGCTACGAGCAGTACTTC.

This clone was counted only a few times. The CDR3 nucleotides read TGTGCCAGCAGTCCCCGACGGGCGGGAGACACTGAAGCTTTCTTT. It codes for CASSPRRAGDTEAFF. V usage is TRBV7-3 and J usage is TRBJ1-1; D not certain. The CDR3 runs to 15 residues. Germline CDR1 SGHTA, CDR2 FQGTGA. V lost 6 bases to trimming and J lost 3 bases, with 17 bases between them.

The chain employs TRBV9 and TRBJ1-6; 7 positions match TRBD1. Trimming at V came to 4 bases and at J to 7 bases, leaving 11 bases not matched to a gene. This CDR3 has 16 residues. CDR1 is SGDLS, CDR2 YYNGEE, per germline. The CDR3 loop reads CASSFKGGSVNSPLHF. The CDR3 nucleotides are TGTGCCAGCAGCTTCAAAGGGGGCTCGGTAAATTCACCCCTCCACTTT.

The V call is TRBV5-6, the J call TRBJ1-2; 7 nucleotides line up with TRBD1. This CDR3 comprises 13 residues. CDR1 is SGHDT, CDR2 YYEEEE, per germline. The V gene end was trimmed by 0 bases and the J gene end by 8 bases; junction bases not matched to a gene: 4. CDR3 nucleotide sequence: TGTGCCAGCAGCTTGGGACAGGGAAGCGGCTACACCTTC. Translation: CASSLGQGSGYTF.

The CDR3 sequence is CASRLDRFLPRSGNTIYF. DNA of the CDR3: TGTGCCAGCAGGCTCGACAGATTTCTTCCCCGCTCTGGAAACACCATATATTTT. V is TRBV7-9 and J is TRBJ1-3; D is possibly TRBD1 (5 bases). This CDR3 comprises 18 residues. Germline CDR1 SEHNR, CDR2 FQNEAQ (reference sequence). Trimming removed 6 bases at V and 0 bases at J, with 21 bases between.

This clone has just one count. The genes are TRBV7-9 and TRBJ2-3, with TRBD1 matching over 7 bases. The CDR3 is made up of 17 amino acids. The trim removed 3 bases at V and 0 bases at J, leaving 9 bases unmatched. Germline V CDR1 and CDR2: SEHNR, FQNEAQ (reference sequence). The CDR3 DNA is TGTGCCAGCAGCTTGCCTTTAGGACAGGATAGCACAGATACGCAGTATTTT. This gives the protein CASSLPLGQDSTDTQYF. Full variable domain (missing parts from reference TRBV7-9 and TRBJ2-3): DTGVSQNPRHKITKRGQNVTFRCDPISEHNRLYWYRQTLGQGPEFLTYFQNEAQLEKSRLLSDRFSAERPKGSFSTLEIQRTEQGDSAMYLCASSLPLGQDSTDTQYFGPGTRLTVL.

V gene TRBV5-1 combines with J gene TRBJ1-4; a possible D gene is TRBD1 (6 bases). The V and J ends lost 4 bases and 5 bases respectively, with 9 bases between them. The CDR3 loop spans 13 amino acids. Germline assignment: CDR1 SGHRS and CDR2 YFSETQ. CDR3 amino acids: CASSPQGNEKLFF. The CDR3 DNA follows: TGCGCCAGCAGCCCACAGGGAAATGAAAAACTGTTTTTT.

This chain joins TRBV10-3 and TRBJ2-7; tentatively, D is TRBD1 (6 bases). The CDR3 sequence is 19 residues long. Germline V lookup: CDR1 ENHRY, CDR2 SYGVKD. V was clipped by 0 bases and J by 1 base, with 22 bases between them. The CDR3 here is CAISESPYETGPLSYEQYF. The CDR3 region has the DNA TGTGCCATCAGTGAGTCCCCTTATGAGACAGGCCCCCTATCCTACGAGCAGTACTTC.

This clone has only a few counts. This chain uses TRBV7-9 with TRBJ1-1, with 8 positions matching TRBD1. This CDR3 has 18 residues. The germline V gene has CDR1 SEHNR and CDR2 FQNEAQ (reference sequence). The trim removed 5 bases at V and 3 bases at J, leaving 17 bases unmatched. CDR3 sequence reads: CASSHFARQGKRDTEAFF. The CDR3 DNA is TGTGCCAGCAGCCATTTCGCCCGACAGGGGAAGAGAGACACTGAAGCTTTCTTT.

The rearrangement links TRBV11-2 to TRBJ1-1, with TRBD1 as a possible D gene (5 bases). Germline V lookup: CDR1 SGHAT, CDR2 FQNNGV. The CDR3 is 11 amino acids. V was pared by 0 bases and J by 11 bases, with 7 bases between. CDR3 in DNA: TGTGCCAGCAGCTTAGAAAGGGGTGCTTTCTTT. Translating it yields CASSLERGAFF.

The sample holds one count of this clone. The V and J genes are TRBV11-2 and TRBJ2-5; 13 bases are a match to TRBD2. Trimming cost V 5 bases and J 2 bases; bases outside gene matches: 5. The CDR3 length is 16 residues. Germline assignment: CDR1 SGHAT and CDR2 FQNNGV. The CDR3 protein is CASSAGLAGEQETQYF. The CDR3 nucleotides are TGTGCCAGCAGCGCTGGACTAGCGGGAGAACAAGAGACCCAGTACTTC. The full variable domain, rest sourced from reference TRBV11-2 and TRBJ2-5, is EAGVAQSPRYKIIEKRQSVAFWCNPISGHATLYWYQQILGQGPKLLIQFQNNGVVDDSQLPKDRFSAERLKGVDSTLKIQPAKLEDSAVYLCASSAGLAGEQETQYFGPGTRLLVL.

This sequence joins TRBV9 and TRBJ2-3, with 7 bases fitting TRBD1. CDR3 size: 16 residues. After removal of 1 base from V and 5 bases from J, the junction contained 10 bases not matched to a gene. Germline CDR1 is SGDLS and CDR2 is YYNGEE. As DNA, the CDR3 is TGTGCCAGCAGCGTAAGTGGGGGACAGCTACTAGATACGCAGTATTTT. Translating it yields CASSVSGGQLLDTQYF.

V and J are TRBV19 and TRBJ2-3; TRBD2 agrees at 9 bases. Per germline, CDR1 LNHDA and CDR2 SQIVND (reference sequence). Trimming cost V 5 bases and J 0 bases; bases outside gene matches: 3. This CDR3 is 15 amino acids long. CDR3 nucleotides: TGTGCCAGTAGTCGACTAGCGGCAAGCACAGATACGCAGTATTTT. It is translated as CASSRLAASTDTQYF.

The V call is TRBV4-2, the J call TRBJ2-3, with 10 nucleotides matching TRBD2. The CDR3 spans 18 residues. V was pared by 0 bases and J by 5 bases, with 11 bases of the junction left unmatched. Looked up from germline, CDR1 is LGHNA and CDR2 is YNFKEQ. The CDR3 DNA reads as TGTGCCAGCAGCCAAGATTGGAGGCCTAGCGGGGGCGGAGATACGCAGTATTTT. It specifies CASSQDWRPSGGGDTQYF.

This chain connects TRBV5-1 to TRBJ2-5; 9 nucleotides align to TRBD2. The CDR3 consists of 16 residues. Per the germline V gene, CDR1 is SGHRS and CDR2 is YFSETQ. After removal of 0 bases from V and 3 bases from J, the junction contained 6 bases not matched to a gene. The CDR3 sequence: CASSLAGGGAEETQYF. CDR3 nucleotide sequence: TGCGCCAGCAGCTTGGCTGGCGGGGGGGCCGAAGAGACCCAGTACTTC.

This sequence joins TRBV27 and TRBJ1-2; D is ambiguous. The CDR3 runs to 14 residues. CDR1 and CDR2 (germline): MNHEY, SMNVEV (reference sequence). Trimming removed 2 bases from V and 3 bases from J, with 10 bases in between. The CDR3 here is CASSLHGADYGYTF. CDR3 nucleotide sequence: TGTGCCAGCAGTTTACATGGAGCGGACTATGGCTACACCTTC.

The V and J genes are TRBV5-6 and TRBJ1-2, with 9 positions matching TRBD1. The CDR3 has 15 residues. Germline V gene sequence: CDR1 SGHDT, CDR2 YYEEEE. The J segment lost 4 bases and the V segment lost 3 bases, leaving 7 bases of the junction unmatched. The CDR3 protein is CASSSRDRDIYGYTF. CDR3 nucleotides: TGTGCCAGCAGCTCCCGGGACAGGGATATCTATGGCTACACCTTC.

The gene calls are TRBV19 and TRBJ2-3; weak D call: TRBD2 (5 bases). V was shortened by 5 bases and J by 4 bases, with 16 bases between the two germline ends. The germline V gene encodes CDR1 LNHDA and CDR2 SQIVND (reference sequence). CDR3 size: 15 residues. The CDR3 reads CASSPDPQRADTQYF. As DNA, the CDR3 is TGTGCCAGTAGTCCGGACCCGCAGAGGGCAGATACGCAGTATTTT.

This chain links TRBV19 with TRBJ1-5; possibly TRBD1 for D (6 bases). Trimming cost V 5 bases and J 5 bases, with 13 bases left between them. CDR1 and CDR2 from the germline V gene are LNHDA and SQIVND (reference sequence). The CDR3 sequence is 14 residues long. Written as DNA, the CDR3 is TGTGCCAGTAGTCTGGCAGGGGTGGATCAGCCCCAGCATTTT. Amino acid sequence: CASSLAGVDQPQHF.

The rearrangement uses TRBV10-3 and TRBJ2-7; 7 bases fit TRBD1. J gave up 0 bases and V 10 bases, and 9 bases lay outside the gene matches. CDR1 is ENHRY and CDR2 is SYGVKD in the germline V gene. The length of the CDR3 is 14 residues. The CDR3 nucleotides are TGTGCCAGCAAGCCGGGACAGAACTCCTACGAGCAGTACTTC. Its translation is CASKPGQNSYEQYF.

This chain uses TRBV30 with TRBJ2-2; TRBD2 aligns across 7 bases. Trimming removed 4 bases from V and 7 bases from J; junction bases left unmatched: 3. Germline assignment: CDR1 GTSNPN and CDR2 SVGIG (reference sequence). The CDR3 is 12 residues long. The CDR3 sequence is CAWKRGGGELFF. As DNA, the CDR3 is TGTGCCTGGAAGCGGGGAGGCGGGGAGCTGTTTTTT.

This rearrangement joins TRBV5-1 to TRBJ2-6; D remains unclear. Germline CDR1 SGHRS, CDR2 YFSETQ. This CDR3 region has 13 residues. The ends were cut back, 4 bases at V and 1 base at J, with 3 bases in the middle. The CDR3 reads CASSQSGANVLTF. The CDR3 DNA reads TGCGCCAGCAGCCAGTCTGGGGCCAACGTCCTGACTTTC.

V gene TRBV27 combines with J gene TRBJ2-1; the D gene is possibly TRBD1 (5 bases). The CDR3 extends over 14 amino acids. The V and J ends lost 5 bases and 0 bases respectively, with 8 bases between them. Germline CDR1 and CDR2: MNHEY and SMNVEV (reference sequence). CDR3 in amino acids: CASSLDSSYNEQFF. In DNA, the CDR3 is TGTGCCAGCAGTCTCGACAGCTCCTACAATGAGCAGTTCTTC.